The clone carrying this T cell receptor (beta chain) appeared a few times. The assay was immunoSEQ multiplex PCR, and TCRdb's table has in-frame clones only and misses some. The table includes over 100,000 clones, around 80% detected once. The sample originates from a study of blood T cell repertoires in COVID-19. Looking at the study overall: In each case, the material was cDNA or gDNA derived from T cells, B-cell-depleted T cells, or PBMCs.

Sequencing used peripheral blood. This sequence was found in a woman aged 65 to 85 with acute or convalescent COVID-19.

The CDR3 nucleotides are TGCGCCAGCAGTGAAGGACTAGCGGGGCCGGGCAGAGAAAACATTCAGTACTTC. This codes for CASSEGLAGPGRENIQYF. The chain joins TRBV10-2 to TRBJ2-4; the match to TRBD2 covers 12 bases. CDR3 length: 18 amino acids. Trimming took 3 bases from V and 5 from J; bases not matched to a gene: 11. Germline loops: CDR1 WSHSY, CDR2 SAAADI.